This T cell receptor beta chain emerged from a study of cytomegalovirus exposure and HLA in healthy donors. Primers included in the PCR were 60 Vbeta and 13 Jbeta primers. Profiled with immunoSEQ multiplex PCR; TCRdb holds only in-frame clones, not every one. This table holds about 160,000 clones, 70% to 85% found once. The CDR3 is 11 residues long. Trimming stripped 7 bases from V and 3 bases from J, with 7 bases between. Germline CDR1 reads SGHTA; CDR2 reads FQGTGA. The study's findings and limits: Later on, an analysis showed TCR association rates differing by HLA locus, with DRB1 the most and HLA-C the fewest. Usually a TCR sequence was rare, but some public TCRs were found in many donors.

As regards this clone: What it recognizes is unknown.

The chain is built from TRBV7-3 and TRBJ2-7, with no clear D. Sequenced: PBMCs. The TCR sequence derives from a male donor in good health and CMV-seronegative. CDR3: CASILVYEQYF. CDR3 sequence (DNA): TGTGCCAGCATTTTAGTCTACGAGCAGTACTTC.